Below, 21 T cell receptor beta chains from the same sample are listed, as sequenced in a study of T cell repertoires in cytomegalovirus infection. TCRdb re-analysed the reads in MiXCR, keeping a single row per CDR3 protein. Found here are about 130,000 distinct CDR3 sequences, over 30% of them singletons; the top ten hold around 50%. No cognate antigen is known for these TCRs. The sequencing here drew on CD8+ T cells from cultured PBMCs, taken from culture after CMV antigen stimulation. The source is a human donor in good health (CMV status not recorded). Some clones in this sample may be carry-over from other donors' samples.

The chain is built from TRBV20-1 and TRBJ1-1, with D uncertain. Trimming pared 7 bases from V and 3 bases from J, leaving 9 bases between. The CDR3 runs 11 residues. Germline V gene data show CDR1 as DFQATT and CDR2 as SNEGSKA (reference sequence). CDR3 DNA: TGCAGTGAGCAGGTCTACACTGAAGCTTTCTTT. This codes for CSEQVYTEAFF.

V usage is TRBV28 and J usage is TRBJ2-5; D remains ambiguous. Trimming left V 3 bases short and J 4 bases short, with 12 bases between. The germline V gene has CDR1 MDHEN and CDR2 SYDVKM. The CDR3 extends over 14 amino acids. The CDR3 protein is CASSFPRNGETQYF. The CDR3 coding sequence is TGTGCCAGCAGTTTCCCCCGGAATGGAGAGACCCAGTACTTC.

The V call is TRBV10-3, the J call TRBJ2-2; 8 nucleotides align to TRBD2. The CDR3 sequence is 14 residues long. Trimming took 11 bases from V and 1 from J; bases not matched to a gene: 6. Germline V lookup: CDR1 ENHRY, CDR2 SYGVKD. This CDR3 reads CASAGGQNTGELFF. CDR3 nucleotides: TGTGCCTCGGCGGGGGGCCAGAACACCGGGGAGCTGTTTTTT.

This rearrangement joins TRBV7-9 to TRBJ2-7; 7 nucleotides agree with TRBD2. CDR3 size: 14 residues. The V segment lost 5 bases and the J segment 4 bases; nucleotides outside the gene matches: 8. The germline CDR1 and CDR2 sequences are SEHNR and FQNEAQ (reference sequence). CDR3 nucleotide sequence: TGTGCCAGCAGCCGGGGAGGGACGGCATACGAGCAGTACTTC. Protein sequence: CASSRGGTAYEQYF.

This chain joins TRBV12-3 or TRBV12-4 and TRBJ2-7; weak D call: TRBD2 (5 bases). V was cut by 3 bases and J by 1 base, with 16 bases left in between. The CDR3 totals 16 residues. The CDR3 spells CASSFGEQLESYEQYF. The CDR3, as DNA: TGTGCCAGCAGTTTCGGGGAACAGCTTGAATCCTACGAGCAGTACTTC.

This clonotype was counted many times. V usage is TRBV20-1 and J usage is TRBJ1-2; TRBD1 might be the D (6 bases). The CDR3 contains 15 residues. Between the trimmed V and J ends, which lost 2 bases and 5 bases, there was a span of 18 bases. In germline, CDR1 is DFQATT, CDR2 SNEGSKA (reference sequence). The CDR3 is CSARSLAGQHYGYTF. In DNA form, the CDR3 reads TGCAGTGCTAGATCCTTAGCTGGACAGCATTATGGCTACACCTTC.

This clonotype was seen ten or more times. This rearrangement joins TRBV4-1 to TRBJ2-7; D is undetermined. Trimming stripped 4 bases from V and 1 base from J, with 8 bases between. Germline-derived CDR1 and CDR2 are MGHRA and YSYEKL. This CDR3 is 13 amino acids long. The CDR3 loop is CASSPQDSYEQYF. The CDR3 bases are TGCGCCAGCAGCCCGCAGGATTCCTACGAGCAGTACTTC.

V gene TRBV5-3 combines with J gene TRBJ2-1, with 9 positions matching TRBD2. TRBV5-3 is annotated as an ORF whose role is uncertain. The CDR3 is 13 residues long. V dropped 10 bases and J dropped 6; count of bases not matched to a gene: 8. The CDR3 DNA is TGTGCCGGCGGGGGGGGGGCGATCAATGAGCAGTTCTTC. Residues: CAGGGGAINEQFF.

The CDR3 region is CASSLEGTYTDTQYF. The CDR3, as DNA: TGTGCCAGCAGCTTAGAAGGGACCTACACAGATACGCAGTATTTT. The rearrangement joins TRBV13 to TRBJ2-3; D may match TRBD1 or TRBD2 (5 bases each). Germline V lookup: CDR1 PRHDT, CDR2 FYEKMQ (reference sequence). The CDR3 totals 15 residues. The germline V and J ends were trimmed by 1 base and 2 bases, with 10 bases remaining between them. Full variable domain (remainder filled in from reference TRBV13 and TRBJ2-3): AAGVIQSPRHLIKEKRETATLKCYPIPRHDTVYWYQQGPGQDPQFLISFYEKMQSDKGSIPDRFSAQQFSDYHSELNMSSLELGDSALYFCASSLEGTYTDTQYFGPGTRLTVL.

This clonotype has just a few counts. This sequence joins TRBV27 and TRBJ2-7, with TRBD1 as a possible D gene (6 bases). The germline V gene encodes CDR1 MNHEY and CDR2 SMNVEV (reference sequence). Between the trimmed V and J ends, which lost 4 bases and 4 bases, there was a span of 11 bases. The length of the CDR3 is 13 residues. Written as DNA, the CDR3 is TGTGCCAGCAGTTCCGGGACATTATACGAGCAGTACTTC. It yields the protein CASSSGTLYEQYF.

This clonotype turned up a few times. The V and J genes are TRBV29-1 and TRBJ1-1, with D possibly being TRBD1 (6 bases). Trimming cost V 0 bases and J 9 bases, with 14 bases left between them. Germline V gene data show CDR1 as SQVTM and CDR2 as ANQGSEA. The CDR3 contains 13 residues. The DNA of the CDR3 is TGCAGCGTTGAAGATTTATGGACAGACCAAGCTTTCTTT. Protein product: CSVEDLWTDQAFF. The full variable domain, rest sourced from reference TRBV29-1 and TRBJ1-1, is SAVISQKPSRDICQRGTSLTIQCQVDSQVTMMFWYRQQPGQSLTLIATANQGSEATYESGFVIDKFPISRPNLTFSTLTVSNMSPEDSSIYLCSVEDLWTDQAFFGQGTRLTVV.

This rearrangement joins TRBV5-4 to TRBJ1-4; 8 bases are a match to TRBD1. The CDR3 length is 17 residues. The V gene end was trimmed by 4 bases and the J gene end by 11 bases; junction bases not matched to a gene: 19. CDR1 is SGHNT and CDR2 is YYREEE in the germline V gene (reference sequence). The DNA of the CDR3 is TGTGCCAGCAGCAATGAGCAGGGGGCACTCCCTATGAAGAAACTGTTTTTT. It yields the protein CASSNEQGALPMKKLFF.

The rearrangement links TRBV6-5 to TRBJ2-7, with a tentative D call TRBD1 (6 bases). V lost 10 bases and J 5 bases, leaving 15 bases between the germline ends. In germline, CDR1 is MNHEY, CDR2 SVGAGI. The CDR3 has 12 amino acids. CDR3 bases: TGTGCCACCCTGGACAGTGGGCACGAGCAGTACTTC. Protein: CATLDSGHEQYF.

This sequence joins TRBV20-1 and TRBJ2-3; a weak D match, TRBD2 (6 bases). Germline V lookup: CDR1 DFQATT, CDR2 SNEGSKA (reference sequence). V dropped 0 bases and J dropped 2 bases, with 9 bases sitting between them. The CDR3 sequence is 14 residues long. Here the CDR3 DNA reads TGCAGTGCTAGAGATCCGGACTACACAGATACGCAGTATTTT. This codes for CSARDPDYTDTQYF.

The gene calls are TRBV19 and TRBJ2-5; 11 bases map to TRBD2. The length of the CDR3 is 14 residues. Germline V gene sequence: CDR1 LNHDA, CDR2 SQIVND (reference sequence). The V and J ends lost 7 bases and 4 bases, in that order; junction bases with no gene match: 5. CDR3 loop: CASKAGLAGETQYF. As DNA, the CDR3 is TGTGCCAGTAAGGCCGGACTAGCGGGAGAGACCCAGTACTTC. The full variable domain, its missing parts supplied by reference TRBV19 and TRBJ2-5, is DGGITQSPKYLFRKEGQNVTLSCEQNLNHDAMYWYRQDPGQGLRLIYYSQIVNDFQKGDIAEGYSVSREKKESFPLTVTSAQKNPTAFYLCASKAGLAGETQYFGPGTRLLVL.

The rearrangement joins TRBV28 to TRBJ1-1; 10 bases fit TRBD1. CDR1 is MDHEN, CDR2 SYDVKM, per germline. CDR3 length: 16 residues. V dropped 0 bases and J dropped 5; count of bases not matched to a gene: 6. CDR3: CASSLWNGQGVTEAFF. The CDR3 DNA reads as TGTGCCAGCAGTTTATGGAATGGACAGGGGGTAACTGAAGCTTTCTTT.

Comments on this clonotype: A much larger clone sits a single nucleotide away, making a read error possible. The genes are TRBV7-2 and TRBJ2-7; D remains ambiguous. This CDR3 spans 13 amino acids. CDR1 and CDR2 (germline): SGHTA, FQGNSA. Trimming pared 5 bases from V and 5 bases from J, leaving 13 bases between. CDR3 residues: CASSTDGHHEQYF. For the CDR3, the DNA is TGTGCCAGCAGCACGGACGGTCACCACGAGCAGTACTTC. Full variable domain (missing parts from reference TRBV7-2 and TRBJ2-7): GAGVSQSPSNKVTEKGKDVELRCDPISGHTALYWYRQSLGQGLEFLIYFQGNSAPDKSGLPSDRFSAERTGGSVSTLTIQRTQQEDSAVYLCASSTDGHHEQYFGPGTRLTVT.

This clonotype showed up many times. This rearrangement joins TRBV7-6 to TRBJ2-2; a weak D match, TRBD2 (6 bases). The CDR3 extends over 14 amino acids. Trimming left V 6 bases short and J 2 bases short, with 10 bases between. Germline-derived CDR1 and CDR2 are SGHVS and FNYEAQ. CDR3 coding DNA: TGTGCCAGCAGTTGGGACTCTAACACCGGGGAGCTGTTTTTT. Its protein product is CASSWDSNTGELFF.

This clonotype was counted between two and nine times. The chain is built from TRBV6-6 and TRBJ1-1; maybe TRBD1 (6 bases). From germline, CDR1 is MNHNY and CDR2 SVGAGI (reference sequence). V lost 5 bases to trimming and J lost 4 bases, with 14 bases between them. The CDR3 loop spans 14 amino acids. CDR3 DNA: TGTGCCAGCAGTCCTACCCAGGGGCGCACTGAAGCTTTCTTT. Its translation: CASSPTQGRTEAFF.

V is TRBV7-4 and J is TRBJ2-7; TRBD1 aligns across 9 bases. Germline V gene data show CDR1 as SGHVT and CDR2 as SQSDAQ. V was clipped by 6 bases and J by 6 bases; unmatched bases: 3. CDR3 length equals 12 residues. The CDR3 loop reads CASSGQGSEQYF. The CDR3 DNA sequence: TGTGCCAGCAGTGGACAGGGGAGCGAGCAGTACTTC.

This chain uses TRBV19 with TRBJ2-1; D perhaps matches TRBD2 (5 bases). Germline assignment: CDR1 LNHDA and CDR2 SQIVND (reference sequence). The CDR3 is 13 residues long. The germline V and J ends were trimmed by 5 bases and 10 bases, with 15 bases remaining between them. The CDR3 coding sequence is TGTGCCAGTAGTCCCGGACTGGGAGTGGAGCAGTTCTTC. Amino acid sequence: CASSPGLGVEQFF.